Included here is one T cell receptor beta chain sequence, with context. Its cognate antigen is unknown. This sample is part of a study of OX40 agonist ivuxolimab in advanced cancers. Whole-study results and caveats: At 0.1-3.0 mg/kg, partial responders had clonal expansion among the lowest observed.

Using immunoSEQ multiplex PCR, the repertoire was profiled, and TCRdb retains in-frame clones only, with some absent. Of about 110,000 clones in the sample, 90% are singletons; the top ten hold approximately 0.48%. This clonotype originated in an adult with an advanced solid tumor such as melanoma, head and neck, liver or kidney cancer. The starting material was CD4+ or CD8+ T cells sorted from blood, obtained in a trial of the OX40 agonist ivuxolimab.

CDR3 in amino acids: CASSVGSPAASPLHF. The CDR3 bases are TGTGCCAGCAGTGTTGGTAGCCCGGCGGCTTCACCCCTCCACTTT. The chain is built from TRBV2 and TRBJ1-6; D not certain. CDR1 is SNHLY and CDR2 is FYNNEI in the germline V gene. Trimming left V 4 bases short and J 9 bases short, with 16 bases between. CDR3 length: 15 residues.